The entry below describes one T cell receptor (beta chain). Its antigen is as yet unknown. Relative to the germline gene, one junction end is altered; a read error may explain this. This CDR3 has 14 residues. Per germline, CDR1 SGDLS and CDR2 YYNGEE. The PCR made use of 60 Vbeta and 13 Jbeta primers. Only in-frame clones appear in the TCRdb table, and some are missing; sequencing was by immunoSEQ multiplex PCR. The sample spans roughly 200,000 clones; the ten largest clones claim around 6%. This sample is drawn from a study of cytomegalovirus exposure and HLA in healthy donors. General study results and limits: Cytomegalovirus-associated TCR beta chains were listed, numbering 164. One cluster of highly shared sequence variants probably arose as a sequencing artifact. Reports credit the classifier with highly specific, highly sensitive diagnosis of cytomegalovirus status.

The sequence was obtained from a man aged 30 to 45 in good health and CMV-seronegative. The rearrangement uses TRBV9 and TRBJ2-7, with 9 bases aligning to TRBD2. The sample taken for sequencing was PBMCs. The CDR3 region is CASSDSGRGDEQCF. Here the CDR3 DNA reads TGTGCCAGCAGCGATAGCGGGAGAGGCGACGAGCAGTGCTTC.